Shown below are 25 T cell receptor beta chains from a single sample sequenced in a study of CD8+ T cells in alopecia areata. It was cDNA, reverse transcribed from extracted RNA, that served as the sequencing template. Repertoires were generated with immunoSEQ multiplex PCR, while TCRdb's copy carries only in-frame clones and drops some. The data contain 150,000 to 200,000 clones, roughly 70% of them singletons. The input for sequencing was CD8+ T cells sorted from blood, taken at week 0. These receptors originate from a human donor with alopecia areata.

CDR3: CASRRGFYEQYF. CDR3 nucleotide sequence: TGTGCCAGTAGACGGGGTTTCTACGAGCAGTACTTC. The chain is built from TRBV6-5 and TRBJ2-7; D may be TRBD2 (5 bases). CDR1 MNHEY and CDR2 SVGAGI come from the germline V gene. The CDR3 consists of 12 residues. V lost 9 bases and J lost 3, with 12 bases in between.

The chain has TRBV14 and TRBJ2-4; either TRBD1 or TRBD2 may supply D (5 bases each). The CDR3 extends over 20 amino acids. Germline CDR1 SGHDN, CDR2 FVKESK. Trimming removed 2 bases from V and 1 base from J, with 24 bases in between. The CDR3 region is CASSQSPGPATSGAKNIQYF. In DNA form, the CDR3 reads TGTGCCAGCAGCCAAAGCCCGGGGCCTGCCACCTCGGGCGCCAAAAACATTCAGTACTTC.

J is TRBJ2-1 and V is TRBV15; 7 nucleotides agree with TRBD2. Germline V gives CDR1 LNHNV, CDR2 YYDKDF (reference sequence). The CDR3 consists of 13 residues. Trimming cost V 5 bases and J 8 bases; bases outside gene matches: 6. Written as DNA, the CDR3 is TGTGCCACCAGCCGCGGGGGTGGCGATGAGCAGTTCTTC. Its translation: CATSRGGGDEQFF.

This clone appeared once. This chain uses TRBV15 with TRBJ2-7, with D perhaps being TRBD1 or TRBD2 (6 bases each). The V end lost 0 bases, the J end lost 2 bases, and 14 bases lay between the germline ends. The germline V gene encodes CDR1 LNHNV and CDR2 YYDKDF (reference sequence). This CDR3 has 16 amino acids. Here the CDR3 DNA reads TGTGCCACCAGCAGAGAGGAGGGGGGTAGCCCCTACGAGCAGTACTTC. Amino acids: CATSREEGGSPYEQYF.

The chain employs TRBV19 and TRBJ1-2; no clear D. The V end was cut by 5 bases, the J end by 4 bases, with 14 bases between. Germline V CDR1 and CDR2: LNHDA, SQIVND (reference sequence). The CDR3 contains 14 residues. For the CDR3, the DNA is TGTGCCAGTAGTCGAAAGGGCCAGATCTATGGCTACACCTTC. This translates into CASSRKGQIYGYTF.

CDR3 nucleotide sequence: TGTGCCAGCAGCCACCCCCGGGACACCTATGGCTACACCTTC. It encodes CASSHPRDTYGYTF. The chain couples TRBV6-5 to TRBJ1-2, with TRBD1 as a possible D gene (6 bases). V was shortened by 6 bases and J by 4 bases, with 15 bases between the two germline ends. This CDR3 has 14 amino acids. Germline CDR1 reads MNHEY; CDR2 reads SVGAGI.

This clone was seen a few times. The chain joins TRBV4-1 to TRBJ2-3; D is undetermined. V was trimmed by 1 base and J by 6 bases, leaving 8 bases between them. The V gene's germline CDR1 is MGHRA and CDR2 YSYEKL. This CDR3 has 13 amino acids. The CDR3: CASSQVRVDTQYF. The CDR3, as DNA: TGCGCCAGCAGCCAAGTTAGAGTTGATACGCAGTATTTT.

On this clone: This sample includes further DNA sequences coding for the same CDR3. J is TRBJ2-7 and V is TRBV30; tentative D call: TRBD2 (6 bases). CDR3 length equals 13 residues. V lost 0 bases and J lost 3, with 9 bases in between. The germline gives CDR1 GTSNPN, CDR2 SVGIG (reference sequence). The CDR3 region is CAWSVGGNYEQYF. CDR3 coding DNA: TGTGCCTGGAGTGTAGGAGGGAACTACGAGCAGTACTTC.

The V gene is TRBV30, the J gene TRBJ1-1, with D maybe TRBD1 (6 bases). This CDR3 has 15 residues. The V and J ends lost 3 bases and 5 bases respectively, with 19 bases between them. CDR1 is GTSNPN and CDR2 is SVGIG in the germline V gene (reference sequence). Here the CDR3 DNA reads TGTGCCTGGAGGCCCGCCGGGCAGGGGAAAACTGAAGCTTTCTTT. Encoded protein: CAWRPAGQGKTEAFF.

This clone occurred a few times. V gene TRBV5-4 combines with J gene TRBJ2-7; 13 nucleotides match TRBD2. This CDR3 has 14 amino acids. CDR1 is SGHNT and CDR2 is YYREEE in the germline V gene (reference sequence). The J segment lost 6 bases and the V segment lost 3 bases, leaving 3 bases of the junction unmatched. The CDR3 DNA is TGTGCCAGCAGCTGGGGACTAGCGGGGAGCGAGCAGTACTTC. It encodes CASSWGLAGSEQYF.

This clone has only a few counts. This chain links TRBV29-1 with TRBJ2-3, with 7 bases fitting TRBD2. CDR1 is SQVTM and CDR2 is ANQGSEA in the germline V gene. This CDR3 has 12 amino acids. V lost 7 bases, J lost 6 bases, and 7 bases stayed unmatched. The CDR3, as DNA: TGCAGCGCCAGGACTAGAGCTGATACGCAGTATTTT. This sequence encodes CSARTRADTQYF.

The chain joins TRBV2 to TRBJ2-4; D gene uncertain. The CDR3 spans 11 residues. V lost 6 bases and J lost 5, with 5 bases in between. Germline CDR1 reads SNHLY; CDR2 reads FYNNEI. This chain's CDR3 is CASRRENIQYF. CDR3 sequence (DNA): TGTGCCAGCAGACGGGAAAACATTCAGTACTTC.

The J gene is TRBJ2-5, the V gene TRBV2; the match to TRBD2 covers 12 bases. Germline values: CDR1 SNHLY, CDR2 FYNNEI. Trimming cost V 8 bases and J 5 bases; bases outside gene matches: 6. This CDR3 has 14 amino acids. The DNA of the CDR3 is TGTGCCAGCCACGGACTAGCGGGGAGTGAGACCCAGTACTTC. Residues: CASHGLAGSETQYF.

The chain combines TRBV7-9 with TRBJ2-7; either TRBD1 or TRBD2 may fit D (5 bases each). Germline CDR1 reads SEHNR; CDR2 reads FQNEAQ (reference sequence). The V gene lost 11 bases and the J gene lost 3 bases, with 17 bases spanning the gap. The CDR3 is 13 amino acids. The CDR3 loop reads CAGSGQGDYEQYF. CDR3 nucleotide sequence: TGTGCCGGCTCGGGGCAGGGTGACTACGAGCAGTACTTC. The full variable domain, in which reference TRBV7-9 and TRBJ2-7 provide the parts outside the CDR3, is DTGVSQNPRHKITKRGQNVTFRCDPISEHNRLYWYRQTLGQGPEFLTYFQNEAQLEKSRLLSDRFSAERPKGSFSTLEIQRTEQGDSAMYLCAGSGQGDYEQYFGPGTRLTVT.

This clone was counted between two and nine times. This rearrangement joins TRBV5-1 to TRBJ2-1, with TRBD2 matching 16 bases. Trimming removed 4 bases from V and 9 bases from J; junction bases left unmatched: 7. The CDR3 has 16 residues. Germline V gene lookup returns CDR1 SGHRS and CDR2 YFSETQ. The CDR3 DNA reads TGCGCCAGCAGCGGGACTAGCGGGGGGGTGCTCGGTGAGCAGTTCTTC. It encodes CASSGTSGGVLGEQFF.

This chain uses TRBV7-9 with TRBJ1-2; D uncertain. There are 15 residues in the CDR3. V was pared by 1 base and J by 5 bases, with 14 bases between. Germline V gene lookup returns CDR1 SEHNR and CDR2 FQNEAQ (reference sequence). The CDR3 nucleotides are TGTGCCAGCAGCTTAGGGCAGACCAACTCTTATGGCTACACCTTC. Translating gives CASSLGQTNSYGYTF.

Points on this clone: One end of the junction is discordant with germline, which a read error may explain. The rearrangement links TRBV29-1 to TRBJ2-7, with 7 bases fitting TRBD1. The CDR3 spans 17 residues. Germline CDR1 reads SQVTM; CDR2 reads ANQGSEA. The CDR3 DNA follows: TGCAGCGTCGAAGGGGCCCAAGACGGGACAGAAGACTACGAGCAGTACTTC. Amino acids: CSVEGAQDGTEDYEQYF.

V usage is TRBV4-1 and J usage is TRBJ2-2; 8 bases map to TRBD2. The germline CDR1 and CDR2 sequences are MGHRA and YSYEKL. The CDR3 covers 15 residues. Trimming cost V 6 bases and J 3 bases; bases outside gene matches: 6. Here the CDR3 reads CASSPGGLDTGELFF. Here the CDR3 DNA reads TGCGCCAGCAGTCCGGGGGGGTTAGACACCGGGGAGCTGTTTTTT.

The chain combines TRBV6-5 with TRBJ1-2, with unresolved D. Trimming stripped 0 bases from V and 3 bases from J, with 8 bases between. The CDR3 has 14 residues. Germline V gene sequence: CDR1 MNHEY, CDR2 SVGAGI. The CDR3, as DNA: TGTGCCAGCAGTTACTCGCTGGTTGACTATGGCTACACCTTC. This gives the protein CASSYSLVDYGYTF.

The V and J genes are TRBV7-9 and TRBJ2-7; D gene unclear. Trimming pared 5 bases from V and 6 bases from J, leaving 17 bases between. The CDR3 extends over 14 amino acids. Per germline, CDR1 SEHNR and CDR2 FQNEAQ (reference sequence). The CDR3 region is CASSPETVSAEQYF. CDR3 in DNA: TGTGCCAGCAGCCCAGAGACGGTTTCGGCCGAGCAGTACTTC.

This sequence joins TRBV30 and TRBJ2-3; D not certain. The CDR3 consists of 15 residues. The germline CDR1 and CDR2 sequences are GTSNPN and SVGIG (reference sequence). Trimming left V 2 bases short and J 1 base short, with 13 bases between. This CDR3 reads CAWSSVPRGTDTQYF. The CDR3, as DNA: TGTGCCTGGAGTTCCGTTCCTCGGGGCACAGATACGCAGTATTTT.

This CDR3 is CASSMGLATYEQYF. As DNA, the CDR3 is TGTGCCAGTAGTATGGGACTAGCTACCTACGAGCAGTACTTC. This chain links TRBV19 with TRBJ2-7, with TRBD2 matching over 9 bases. V lost 3 bases and J lost 2; bases outside the gene matches: 2. The CDR3 has 14 residues. Per germline, CDR1 LNHDA and CDR2 SQIVND (reference sequence).

The genes are TRBV27 and TRBJ2-7; 8 nucleotides match TRBD1. The CDR3 is 13 amino acids. V gave up 6 bases and J gave up 1 base; unmatched junction bases: 2. Germline V CDR1 and CDR2: MNHEY, SMNVEV (reference sequence). CDR3 in DNA: TGTGCCAGCAGCCGGACAGGGTCCTACGAGCAGTACTTC. Its protein is CASSRTGSYEQYF.

The chain uses TRBV9 and TRBJ2-3, with D possibly being TRBD1 (6 bases). This CDR3 contains 16 residues. V lost 0 bases and J 4 bases, leaving 15 bases between the germline ends. Germline V gene data show CDR1 as SGDLS and CDR2 as YYNGEE. The CDR3 nucleotides read TGTGCCAGCAGCGTAGAAGGGACACCGCCGGCAGATACGCAGTATTTT. Translated: CASSVEGTPPADTQYF.

As for this clone: The same CDR3 can be traced to other DNA sequences in this sample. V is TRBV5-6 and J is TRBJ1-1; D gene unclear. The germline V and J ends were trimmed by 0 bases and 8 bases, with 11 bases remaining between them. Germline loops: CDR1 SGHDT, CDR2 YYEEEE. This CDR3 comprises 13 residues. CDR3 sequence reads: CASSLGGSTEAFF. Written as DNA, the CDR3 is TGTGCCAGCAGCTTGGGGGGAAGTACGGAAGCTTTCTTT.